This T cell receptor beta chain was found in a study of blood T cell repertoires in COVID-19. The overall study: Samples representing acute and convalescent COVID-19 were sourced from the United States, Italy and Spain.

Trimming took off 2 bases at V and 7 bases at J, with 12 bases between the two ends. The CDR3 runs 14 residues. Germline values: CDR1 MDHEN, CDR2 SYDVKM. In the original analysis: Scientists estimated how many nucleated cells there were by amplifying reference gene primers. Produced via immunoSEQ multiplex PCR; TCRdb's table is partial and in-frame only. The V and J calls and the clone size are those of that table, but D and trimming were determined from the DNA. The data hold roughly 200,000 clones, with roughly four fifths observed a single time. Recovery meant two consecutive negative NP/OP PCR tests, professional clearance, or resolved symptoms.

Sequencing was performed on PBMCs or T cells enriched from blood (not recorded which). The V and J genes are TRBV28 and TRBJ1-5; perhaps TRBD1 as D (6 bases). The clonotype comes from a man aged 35-49 years who had recovered from COVID-19. Here the CDR3 DNA reads TGTGCCAGCAGTTTACCTACAGGGCAACAGCCCCAGCATTTT. This codes for CASSLPTGQQPQHF.